These 26 T cell receptor beta chains were all obtained from the same sample, sequenced in a study of cytomegalovirus exposure and HLA in healthy donors. The PCR contained 60 Vbeta and 13 Jbeta primers. Repertoires were generated with immunoSEQ multiplex PCR, while TCRdb's copy carries only in-frame clones and drops some. The table records 90,000 to 120,000 clones, over 75% of them present only once. The sample consisted of PBMCs. All receptors derive from a male donor in good health and CMV-seronegative.

The genes are TRBV18 and TRBJ1-2; D may be TRBD1 (5 bases). V was clipped by 2 bases and J by 2 bases, with 9 bases between them. This CDR3 region has 14 residues. Germline V gene sequence: CDR1 KGHSH, CDR2 LQKENI. CDR3 bases: TGTGCCAGCTCACCAGGGGCGGGGAACTATGGCTACACCTTC. Protein product: CASSPGAGNYGYTF.

DNA of the CDR3: TGTGCCAGTAGTATAGTGGCGGGGCGGGATGAGCAGTTCTTC. Protein product: CASSIVAGRDEQFF. The chain is built from TRBV19 and TRBJ2-1; TRBD2 is a possible D gene (6 bases). The germline V gene has CDR1 LNHDA and CDR2 SQIVND (reference sequence). V was cut by 1 base and J by 8 bases, with 12 bases left in between. The CDR3 loop spans 14 amino acids.

This clone was recorded once. The chain carries TRBV5-1 and TRBJ1-1; 9 nucleotides agree with TRBD1. With V trimmed by 0 bases and J by 7 bases, 7 bases remained unmatched. Per the germline V gene, CDR1 is SGHRS and CDR2 is YFSETQ. The CDR3 length is 15 residues. The CDR3 DNA reads as TGCGCCAGCAGCTTGGGGGCGACAGGGGGTGGTGAAGCTTTCTTT. The encoded protein is CASSLGATGGGEAFF.

The rearrangement links TRBV7-7 to TRBJ2-1; 10 bases line up with TRBD2. The CDR3 extends over 15 amino acids. The germline CDR1 and CDR2 sequences are SSHAT and FNYEAQ (reference sequence). Unmatched junction bases numbered 7, after V lost 5 bases and J lost 6 bases. CDR3 nucleotides: TGTGCCAGCAGCCCAACTAGCGGGAAGGTCAATGAGCAGTTCTTC. It yields the protein CASSPTSGKVNEQFF.

The chain combines TRBV5-6 with TRBJ2-7, with 7 bases fitting TRBD2. This CDR3 comprises 14 residues. From germline, CDR1 is SGHDT and CDR2 YYEEEE. Losses at the gene ends were 1 base for V and 8 bases for J; bases not matched to a gene: 9. The CDR3 loop is CASSLRASGTKQYF. CDR3 DNA sequence: TGTGCCAGCAGCTTGCGGGCTAGCGGTACGAAGCAGTACTTC. The full variable domain, rest sourced from reference TRBV5-6 and TRBJ2-7, is DAGVTQSPTHLIKTRGQQVTLRCSPKSGHDTVSWYQQALGQGPQFIFQYYEEEERQRGNFPDRFSGHQFPNYSSELNVNALLLGDSALYLCASSLRASGTKQYFGPGTRLTVT.

The chain links TRBV4-1 to TRBJ1-2, with D perhaps matching TRBD1 (5 bases). This CDR3 contains 13 residues. Germline loops: CDR1 MGHRA, CDR2 YSYEKL. V lost 3 bases and J lost 8, with 13 bases in between. The CDR3 protein is CASSHPGHKGYTF. Here the CDR3 DNA reads TGCGCCAGCAGCCACCCCGGACATAAAGGCTACACCTTC.

The V and J genes are TRBV19 and TRBJ1-3; 9 bases fit TRBD1. V was pared by 6 bases and J by 2 bases, with 5 bases of the junction left unmatched. The CDR3 runs 15 residues. Germline V gives CDR1 LNHDA, CDR2 SQIVND (reference sequence). The CDR3 sequence is CASSADRGAGNTIYF. The DNA of the CDR3 is TGTGCCAGTAGCGCGGACAGGGGCGCTGGAAACACCATATATTTT.

J is TRBJ2-7 and V is TRBV5-1, with 11 bases aligning to TRBD2. Trimming removed 0 bases from V and 4 bases from J; junction bases left unmatched: 6. Germline lookup yields CDR1 SGHRS and CDR2 YFSETQ. This CDR3 has 16 residues. The CDR3 region has the DNA TGCGCCAGCAGCTTGGGGGCGACTAGCGGGAATTACGAGCAGTACTTC. Its protein is CASSLGATSGNYEQYF.

Worth noting for this clone: In the same sample, other DNA sequences code for this CDR3. The chain has TRBV4-1 and TRBJ2-1, with 12 bases identical to TRBD2. Germline loops: CDR1 MGHRA, CDR2 YSYEKL. V shed 1 base and J 6 bases; nucleotides not matched to a gene: 4. The length of the CDR3 is 16 residues. The CDR3 DNA reads TGCGCCAGCAGCCAAGCCGGACTAGCGGGAAGCAATGAGCAGTTCTTC. Its protein product is CASSQAGLAGSNEQFF.

This clone was seen just once. The chain couples TRBV5-4 to TRBJ2-1; 7 positions agree with TRBD2. Unmatched junction bases numbered 4, after V lost 0 bases and J lost 4 bases. This CDR3 region has 15 residues. Germline assignment: CDR1 SGHNT and CDR2 YYREEE (reference sequence). The CDR3, as DNA: TGTGCCAGCAGCTTGGAGCCGGGAGGTTACAATGAGCAGTTCTTC. Encoded protein: CASSLEPGGYNEQFF.

The genes are TRBV2 and TRBJ2-7; TRBD2 agrees at 10 bases. Looked up from germline, CDR1 is SNHLY and CDR2 is FYNNEI. Unmatched junction bases numbered 8, after V lost 6 bases and J lost 6 bases. The CDR3 is 14 amino acids. CDR3 nucleotide sequence: TGTGCCAGCAGGACGGGACTAGCGTTTTCCGAGCAGTACTTC. Its translation: CASRTGLAFSEQYF.

This clone came up once. The rearrangement joins TRBV28 to TRBJ2-7; 7 bases map to TRBD2. The germline V gene has CDR1 MDHEN and CDR2 SYDVKM. The CDR3 contains 17 residues. With V trimmed by 3 bases and J by 1 base, 12 bases remained unmatched. CDR3: CASSFLLGTTESYEQYF. The CDR3, as DNA: TGTGCCAGCAGTTTCTTGCTAGGGACTACCGAATCCTACGAGCAGTACTTC.

The CDR3 DNA reads TGTGCCAGCCGGGCTAGCGGGAGTCATGAGCAGTTCTTC. Residues: CASRASGSHEQFF. V usage is TRBV7-2 and J usage is TRBJ2-1; 10 bases agree with TRBD2. V shed 8 bases and J 8 bases; nucleotides not matched to a gene: 6. The CDR3 has 13 amino acids. The germline gives CDR1 SGHTA, CDR2 FQGNSA. Complete variable domain (other parts from reference TRBV7-2 and TRBJ2-1): GAGVSQSPSNKVTEKGKDVELRCDPISGHTALYWYRQSLGQGLEFLIYFQGNSAPDKSGLPSDRFSAERTGGSVSTLTIQRTQQEDSAVYLCASRASGSHEQFFGPGTRLTVL.

V is TRBV27 and J is TRBJ2-7, with 11 bases fitting TRBD2. The CDR3 is 15 residues long. V lost 8 bases and J lost 4; bases outside the gene matches: 10. The V gene's germline CDR1 is MNHEY and CDR2 SMNVEV (reference sequence). CDR3 residues: CASGRSSGRPYEQYF. For the CDR3, the DNA is TGTGCCAGCGGCCGATCTAGCGGGAGGCCGTACGAGCAGTACTTC.

The V call is TRBV5-6, the J call TRBJ1-2, with D hard to call. The germline V and J ends were trimmed by 2 bases and 0 bases, with 5 bases remaining between them. CDR1 SGHDT and CDR2 YYEEEE come from the germline V gene. This CDR3 has 13 residues. CDR3 sequence: CASSLDTNYGYTF. The DNA for the CDR3 is TGTGCCAGCAGCTTAGACACTAACTATGGCTACACCTTC.

The rearrangement uses TRBV6-6 and TRBJ2-7; 7 bases are shared with TRBD2. The V and J ends lost 5 bases and 6 bases, in that order; junction bases with no gene match: 10. This CDR3 is built from 14 residues. Germline loops: CDR1 MNHNY, CDR2 SVGAGI (reference sequence). As DNA, the CDR3 is TGTGCCAGCAGTACTGGGGGGGTCTTGGGCGAGCAGTACTTC. It specifies CASSTGGVLGEQYF.

This rearrangement joins TRBV5-8 to TRBJ1-5, with 8 positions matching TRBD1. In germline, CDR1 is SGHTS, CDR2 YDEGEE. The V segment lost 4 bases and the J segment 6 bases; nucleotides outside the gene matches: 9. The CDR3 covers 15 residues. CDR3 coding DNA: TGTGCCAGCAGCCCTCGACAGGGGTCTACTCAGCCCCAGCATTTT. It is translated as CASSPRQGSTQPQHF.

This clone was seen just once. This sequence joins TRBV28 and TRBJ2-7; 7 positions match TRBD2. The V and J ends lost 2 bases and 5 bases, in that order; junction bases with no gene match: 12. The germline gives CDR1 MDHEN, CDR2 SYDVKM. The CDR3 runs 16 residues. The CDR3 region is CASSLEVGRASDEQYF. DNA of the CDR3: TGTGCCAGCAGTTTAGAAGTAGGGAGGGCCTCGGACGAGCAGTACTTC.

The gene calls are TRBV5-4 and TRBJ1-6, with D hard to call. The CDR3 spans 14 residues. Germline CDR1 reads SGHNT; CDR2 reads YYREEE (reference sequence). Trimming removed 0 bases at V and 10 bases at J, with 11 bases between. CDR3 nucleotide sequence: TGTGCCAGCAGCTTGGGAGGGATGAGATCACCCCTCCACTTT. This gives the protein CASSLGGMRSPLHF.

Concerning this clone: One end of the junction does not line up with germline, which may come from a read error. The chain recombines TRBV7-2 with TRBJ1-3; 11 positions match TRBD1. The CDR3 is made up of 15 amino acids. Germline assignment: CDR1 SGHTA and CDR2 FQGNSA. Written as DNA, the CDR3 is TGTGCCAGCAGTTTAGGACAGGGGGCGGTGGACACCATATATTTT. It codes for CASSLGQGAVDTIYF.

The J gene is TRBJ2-7, the V gene TRBV7-9; TRBD2 is a possible D gene (6 bases). Per germline, CDR1 SEHNR and CDR2 FQNEAQ (reference sequence). The CDR3 has 15 residues. The V end lost 5 bases, the J end lost 1 base, and 15 bases lay between the germline ends. The CDR3, as DNA: TGTGCCAGCAGCCGCGTTCGGGAGTCGTCCTACGAGCAGTACTTC. Encoded protein: CASSRVRESSYEQYF.

J is TRBJ2-2 and V is TRBV6-5; D is uncertain. Germline V lookup: CDR1 MNHEY, CDR2 SVGAGI. The CDR3 has 15 residues. V was trimmed by 0 bases and J by 0 bases, leaving 5 bases between them. The CDR3: CASSYSLTNTGELFF. The DNA of the CDR3 is TGTGCCAGCAGTTACTCGCTAACGAACACCGGGGAGCTGTTTTTT.

A word on this clone: The same CDR3 can be traced to other DNA sequences in this sample. CDR3 nucleotide sequence: TGTGCCAGCAGCAAAGGAGCGACTAATGAAAAACTGTTTTTT. Protein sequence: CASSKGATNEKLFF. The chain joins TRBV7-9 to TRBJ1-4, with D unclear. Between the trimmed V and J ends, which lost 5 bases and 2 bases, there was a span of 9 bases. The CDR3 has 14 amino acids. Germline V gene data show CDR1 as SEHNR and CDR2 as FQNEAQ (reference sequence).

The J gene is TRBJ2-2, the V gene TRBV30; D might be TRBD2 (6 bases). Germline CDR1 is GTSNPN and CDR2 is SVGIG (reference sequence). CDR3 length: 14 amino acids. The V end lost 6 bases, the J end lost 7 bases, and 18 bases lay between the germline ends. The CDR3 region is CACKAGPRSGELFF. DNA of the CDR3: TGTGCCTGCAAGGCGGGACCCCGCAGCGGGGAGCTGTTTTTT.

V usage is TRBV6-5 and J usage is TRBJ2-1; D is ambiguous. Germline V lookup: CDR1 MNHEY, CDR2 SVGAGI. The CDR3 consists of 15 residues. V dropped 3 bases and J dropped 0 bases, with 9 bases sitting between them. The CDR3 region is CASSYLSSSYNEQFF. The CDR3 coding sequence is TGTGCCAGCAGTTATTTATCGAGCTCCTACAATGAGCAGTTCTTC.

The chain links TRBV7-9 to TRBJ1-6; 8 bases match TRBD1. CDR3 length: 15 residues. V was clipped by 5 bases and J by 11 bases; unmatched bases: 11. Germline CDR1 and CDR2: SEHNR and FQNEAQ (reference sequence). CDR3 bases: TGTGCCAGCAGCCCCCCGCGGCAGGGGGCGACACCCCTCCACTTT. It yields the protein CASSPPRQGATPLHF.